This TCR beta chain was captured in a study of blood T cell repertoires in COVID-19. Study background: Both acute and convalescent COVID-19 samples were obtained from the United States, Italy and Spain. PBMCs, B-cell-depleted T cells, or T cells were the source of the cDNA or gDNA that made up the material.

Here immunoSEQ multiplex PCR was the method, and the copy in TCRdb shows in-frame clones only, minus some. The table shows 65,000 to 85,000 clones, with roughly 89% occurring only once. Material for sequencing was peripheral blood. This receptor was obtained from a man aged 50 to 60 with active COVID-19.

The CDR3 loop is CASSPRTGDGYTF. The CDR3 nucleotides are TGTGCCAGCAGCCCCCGGACAGGGGATGGCTACACCTTC. The chain joins TRBV11-2 to TRBJ1-2; 9 nucleotides match TRBD1. After removal of 5 bases from V and 6 bases from J, the junction contained 4 bases not matched to a gene. The CDR3 is 13 residues long. Germline assignment: CDR1 SGHAT and CDR2 FQNNGV.